The 11 T cell receptor beta chains below all came from one sample that was sequenced in a study of blood T cell repertoires in COVID-19. Profiling relied on immunoSEQ multiplex PCR, and the TCRdb table lists in-frame clones only, not all of them. There are more than 200,000 clones in the sample; 88% occur only once, and roughly 2.5% lies in the top ten. Sample: peripheral blood. The receptors were sampled from a woman aged 60-70 years with acute or convalescent COVID-19.

The V gene is TRBV6-5, the J gene TRBJ2-2, with unresolved D. Per the germline V gene, CDR1 is MNHEY and CDR2 is SVGAGI. This CDR3 spans 13 amino acids. Deletions cut 2 bases from V and 6 bases from J, with 7 bases between. CDR3 sequence reads: CASSYRLAGELFF. The CDR3 region has the DNA TGTGCCAGCAGTTACCGACTCGCCGGGGAGCTGTTTTTT.

The chain combines TRBV11-2 with TRBJ2-3; D not resolved. The CDR3 loop spans 15 amino acids. CDR1 and CDR2 (germline): SGHAT, FQNNGV. Trimming took off 2 bases at V and 6 bases at J, with 15 bases between the two ends. CDR3 DNA: TGTGCCAGCAGCTTAAATCCGGGTTCGACGGATACGCAGTATTTT. It specifies CASSLNPGSTDTQYF.

The genes are TRBV11-2 and TRBJ2-1; maybe TRBD2 (6 bases). The CDR3 is made up of 16 amino acids. V lost 0 bases, J lost 3 bases, and 12 bases lay in between. CDR1 is SGHAT and CDR2 is FQNNGV in the germline V gene. CDR3 in amino acids: CASSLDRGYRYNEQFF. In nucleotides, the CDR3 is TGTGCCAGCAGCTTAGATCGGGGGTACCGCTACAATGAGCAGTTCTTC.

The chain is built from TRBV4-2 and TRBJ1-3; the D gene is possibly TRBD1 (5 bases). Deletions cut 8 bases from V and 0 bases from J, with 14 bases between. The CDR3 spans 15 residues. Per germline, CDR1 LGHNA and CDR2 YNFKEQ. CDR3: CASRGEGRSGNTIYF. In nucleotides, the CDR3 is TGTGCCAGCCGGGGGGAGGGGCGCTCTGGAAACACCATATATTTT.

The chain recombines TRBV19 with TRBJ2-1; a possible D gene is TRBD2 (5 bases). The CDR3 has 15 amino acids. Trimming shortened V by 0 bases and J by 3 bases, and 9 bases separated the two germline ends. Germline assignment: CDR1 LNHDA and CDR2 SQIVND (reference sequence). The CDR3 coding sequence is TGTGCCAGTAGTATAGATCTCGGGGACTACAATGAGCAGTTCTTC. It is translated as CASSIDLGDYNEQFF.

This chain connects TRBV11-2 to TRBJ1-6; D ambiguous. The CDR3 is 18 residues long. Germline V gene data show CDR1 as SGHAT and CDR2 as FQNNGV. Trimming took off 5 bases at V and 8 bases at J, with 25 bases between the two ends. CDR3 nucleotide sequence: TGTGCCAGCAGCCGAAAAGACGTTCGGCAGGTGGATTATTCACCCCTCCACTTT. Translation gives CASSRKDVRQVDYSPLHF. The whole variable domain, remainder taken from reference TRBV11-2 and TRBJ1-6, is EAGVAQSPRYKIIEKRQSVAFWCNPISGHATLYWYQQILGQGPKLLIQFQNNGVVDDSQLPKDRFSAERLKGVDSTLKIQPAKLEDSAVYLCASSRKDVRQVDYSPLHFGNGTRLTVT.

CDR3 in DNA: TGTGCCAGCAGCTTAGATAAGGGGACCGGGGAGCTGTTTTTT. It yields the protein CASSLDKGTGELFF. This chain joins TRBV11-2 and TRBJ2-2; tentative D call: TRBD1 (5 bases). The CDR3 consists of 14 residues. Deletions cut 0 bases from V and 5 bases from J, with 7 bases between. Germline loops: CDR1 SGHAT, CDR2 FQNNGV. Based on the CDR3 plus reference TRBV11-2 and TRBJ2-2, the full variable domain is EAGVAQSPRYKIIEKRQSVAFWCNPISGHATLYWYQQILGQGPKLLIQFQNNGVVDDSQLPKDRFSAERLKGVDSTLKIQPAKLEDSAVYLCASSLDKGTGELFFGEGSRLTVL.

The V call is TRBV3-1 (or the pseudogene TRBV3-2), the J call TRBJ1-6; D might be TRBD1 (6 bases). Trimming took 1 base from V and 10 from J, leaving 20 bases between them. The CDR3 has 17 residues. The germline V gene encodes CDR1 LGHDT and CDR2 YNNKEL (reference sequence). Written as DNA, the CDR3 is TGTGCCAGCAGCCAAGGCAGGGGAGGGACAATTGGGTCACCCCTCCACTTT. The encoded protein is CASSQGRGGTIGSPLHF.

This chain connects TRBV6-5 to TRBJ2-5; 12 bases line up with TRBD2. Per the germline V gene, CDR1 is MNHEY and CDR2 is SVGAGI. Losses at the gene ends were 6 bases for V and 5 bases for J; bases not matched to a gene: 7. This CDR3 is 15 amino acids long. CDR3 sequence: CASRAGLAGLETQYF. As DNA, the CDR3 is TGTGCCAGCAGGGCCGGACTAGCGGGGTTGGAGACCCAGTACTTC.

The genes are TRBV4-3 and TRBJ1-2; D is perhaps TRBD1 (5 bases). Germline loops: CDR1 LGHNA, CDR2 YSLEER. The CDR3 has 14 residues. V lost 1 base to trimming and J lost 2 bases, with 8 bases between them. The CDR3 loop reads CASSQVGGNYGYTF. The CDR3 nucleotides read TGCGCCAGCAGCCAAGTCGGGGGGAACTATGGCTACACCTTC.

The chain joins TRBV9 to TRBJ1-2, with 9 bases that match TRBD1. The V gene end was trimmed by 3 bases and the J gene end by 7 bases; junction bases not matched to a gene: 13. Germline V gene sequence: CDR1 SGDLS, CDR2 YYNGEE. This CDR3 region has 16 residues. In DNA form, the CDR3 reads TGTGCCAGCAGCGACAACCGGAGGACAGGGGTCTCTGGCTACACCTTC. Translating gives CASSDNRRTGVSGYTF.